The clone carrying this T cell receptor beta chain was seen once. Trimming stripped 7 bases from V and 1 base from J, with 8 bases between. Germline-derived CDR1 and CDR2 are SQVTM and ANQGSEA. The CDR3 loop spans 12 amino acids. The entry originates in a study of blood T cell repertoires in COVID-19. In the study's own analysis: Reference gene primer amplification gave nucleated cell count estimates. Data came from immunoSEQ multiplex PCR; TCRdb stores just in-frame clones and leaves some out. V and J calls and clone size come straight from that table; D and trimming were deduced from the DNA. This sample has more than 30,000 clones; more than 70% occur once, and the top ten carry approximately 0.55%.

This clonotype was sampled from a woman aged 40 to 50 with active or convalescent COVID-19. The sequencing sample was made of peripheral blood. The chain is built from TRBV29-1 and TRBJ2-1; no clear D gene. The DNA of the CDR3 is TGCAGCGCGGGTATATCCTACAATGAGCAGTTCTTC. Translation: CSAGISYNEQFF.